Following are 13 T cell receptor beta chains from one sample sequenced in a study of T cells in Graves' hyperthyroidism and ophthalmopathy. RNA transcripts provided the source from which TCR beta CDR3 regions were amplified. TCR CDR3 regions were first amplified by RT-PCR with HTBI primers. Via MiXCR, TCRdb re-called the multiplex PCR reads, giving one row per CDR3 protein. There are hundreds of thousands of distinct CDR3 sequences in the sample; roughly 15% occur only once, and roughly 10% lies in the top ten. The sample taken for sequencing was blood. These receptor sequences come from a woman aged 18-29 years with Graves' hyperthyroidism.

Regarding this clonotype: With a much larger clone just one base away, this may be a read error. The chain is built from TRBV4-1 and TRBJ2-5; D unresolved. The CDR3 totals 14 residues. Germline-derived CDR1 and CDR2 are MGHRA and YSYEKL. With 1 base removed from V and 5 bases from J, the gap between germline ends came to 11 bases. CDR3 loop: CASSQASAPETQYF. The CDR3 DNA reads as TGCGCCAGCAGCCAAGCAAGCGCCCCGGAGACCCAGTACTTC.

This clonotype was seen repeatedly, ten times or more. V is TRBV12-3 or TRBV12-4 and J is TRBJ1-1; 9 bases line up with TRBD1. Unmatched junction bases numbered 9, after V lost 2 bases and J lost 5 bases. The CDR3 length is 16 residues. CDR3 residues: CASSLNRGHRSTEAFF. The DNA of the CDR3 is TGTGCCAGCAGTTTAAACAGGGGGCATCGGAGTACTGAAGCTTTCTTT.

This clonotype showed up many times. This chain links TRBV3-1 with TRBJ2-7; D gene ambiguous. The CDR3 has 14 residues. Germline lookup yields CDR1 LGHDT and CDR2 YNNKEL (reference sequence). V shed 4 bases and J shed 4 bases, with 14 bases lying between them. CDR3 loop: CASSPRSGVYEQYF. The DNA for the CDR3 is TGTGCCAGCAGCCCCCGTTCAGGTGTTTACGAGCAGTACTTC.

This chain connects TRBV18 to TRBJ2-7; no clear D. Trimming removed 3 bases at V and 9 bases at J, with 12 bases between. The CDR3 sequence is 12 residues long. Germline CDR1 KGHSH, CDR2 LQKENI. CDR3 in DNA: TGTGCCAGCTCACCTTCGCAACGTAGGCAGTACTTC. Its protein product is CASSPSQRRQYF.

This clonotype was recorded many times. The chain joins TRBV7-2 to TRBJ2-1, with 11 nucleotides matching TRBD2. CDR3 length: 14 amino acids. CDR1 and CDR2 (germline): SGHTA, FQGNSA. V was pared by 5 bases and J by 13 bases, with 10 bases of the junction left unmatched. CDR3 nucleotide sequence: TGTGCCAGCAGCCCCAGCACTAGCGGGAGACTACAGTTCTTC. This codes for CASSPSTSGRLQFF.

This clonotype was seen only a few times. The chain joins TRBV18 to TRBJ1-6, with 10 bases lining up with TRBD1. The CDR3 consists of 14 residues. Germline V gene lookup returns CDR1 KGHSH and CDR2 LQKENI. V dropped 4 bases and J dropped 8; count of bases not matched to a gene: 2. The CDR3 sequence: CASSRGQGDSPLHF. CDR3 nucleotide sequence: TGTGCCAGCTCACGCGGACAGGGGGATTCACCCCTCCACTTT. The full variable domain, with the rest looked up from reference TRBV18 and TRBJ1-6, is NAGVMQNPRHLVRRRGQEARLRCSPMKGHSHVYWYRQLPEEGLKFMVYLQKENIIDESGMPKERFSAEFPKEGPSILRIQQVVRGDSAAYFCASSRGQGDSPLHFGNGTRLTVT.

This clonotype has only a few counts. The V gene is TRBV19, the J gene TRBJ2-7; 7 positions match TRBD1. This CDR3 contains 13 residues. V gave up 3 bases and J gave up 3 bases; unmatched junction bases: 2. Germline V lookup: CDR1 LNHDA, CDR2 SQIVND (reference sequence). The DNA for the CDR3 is TGTGCCAGTAGTATGGGACAGTTCTACGAGCAGTACTTC. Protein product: CASSMGQFYEQYF.

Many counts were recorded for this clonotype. The CDR3 here is CASRTSGSHNEQFF. The CDR3 DNA reads TGTGCCAGTCGGACTAGCGGGAGCCACAATGAGCAGTTCTTC. The chain joins TRBV28 to TRBJ2-1; 13 bases are shared with TRBD2. This CDR3 has 14 amino acids. Trimming cost V 9 bases and J 5 bases; bases outside gene matches: 4. Germline V CDR1 and CDR2: MDHEN, SYDVKM.

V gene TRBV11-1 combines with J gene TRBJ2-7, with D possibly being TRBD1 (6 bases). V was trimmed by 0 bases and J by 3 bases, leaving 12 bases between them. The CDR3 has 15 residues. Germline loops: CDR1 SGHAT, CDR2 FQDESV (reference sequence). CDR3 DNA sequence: TGTGCCAGCAGCTTAGCAGGGGACAACAACTACGAGCAGTACTTC. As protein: CASSLAGDNNYEQYF.

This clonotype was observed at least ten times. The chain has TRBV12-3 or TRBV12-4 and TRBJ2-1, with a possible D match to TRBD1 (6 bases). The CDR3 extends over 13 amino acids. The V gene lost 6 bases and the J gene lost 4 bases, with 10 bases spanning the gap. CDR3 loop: CASSLGHYNEQFF. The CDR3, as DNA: TGTGCCAGCAGCTTGGGACATTACAATGAGCAGTTCTTC.

CDR3 nucleotide sequence: TGCGCCAGCAGCCAAGAATCCGCCTACGAGCAGTACTTC. Translating gives CASSQESAYEQYF. The genes are TRBV4-3 and TRBJ2-7, with D hard to call. The CDR3 is made up of 13 amino acids. CDR1 is LGHNA and CDR2 is YSLEER in the germline V gene. V gave up 0 bases and J gave up 2 bases, with 5 bases separating them.

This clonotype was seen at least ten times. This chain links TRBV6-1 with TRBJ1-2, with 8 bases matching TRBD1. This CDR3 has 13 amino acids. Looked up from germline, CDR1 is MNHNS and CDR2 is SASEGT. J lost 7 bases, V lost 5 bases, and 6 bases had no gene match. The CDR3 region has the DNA TGTGCCAGCAGTACAGGACAGGGTAGTGGCTACACCTTC. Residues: CASSTGQGSGYTF.

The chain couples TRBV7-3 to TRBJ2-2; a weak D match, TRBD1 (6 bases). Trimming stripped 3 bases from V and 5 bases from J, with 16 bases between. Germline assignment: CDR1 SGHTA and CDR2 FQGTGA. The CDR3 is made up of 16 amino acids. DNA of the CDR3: TGTGCCAGCAGCTTGTTTCAGGGGACGAGGACCGGGGAGCTGTTTTTT. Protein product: CASSLFQGTRTGELFF.